One sample yielded the 5 T cell receptor beta chains listed below, sequenced in a study of shared clonotypes between healthy human individuals. Assay: immunoSEQ multiplex PCR; the TCRdb copy retains only in-frame clones and omits some. In the table there are some 1,600,000 clones, 98% of which are singletons. Material: naive CD4+ T cells sorted from blood. Subset defined: CD45RA+ positively selected. The origin of the receptors is a man aged 30 to 39 in good health.

J is TRBJ2-7 and V is TRBV6-1; the D is unclear. The CDR3 totals 14 residues. Looked up from germline, CDR1 is MNHNS and CDR2 is SASEGT. The ends were cut back, 5 bases at V and 0 bases at J, with 11 bases in the middle. CDR3 coding DNA: TGTGCCAGCAGTACATCTAGGAGCTCCTACGAGCAGTACTTC. Amino acid sequence: CASSTSRSSYEQYF.

This clone has just one count. The rearrangement joins TRBV10-2 to TRBJ2-3; D ambiguous. Per the germline V gene, CDR1 is WSHSY and CDR2 is SAAADI. This CDR3 has 14 amino acids. The V gene lost 3 bases and the J gene lost 5 bases, with 12 bases spanning the gap. CDR3 sequence: CASSDGLVGDTQYF. The CDR3 DNA follows: TGCGCCAGCAGTGATGGTTTGGTAGGAGATACGCAGTATTTT.

The chain joins TRBV6-5 to TRBJ1-1, with D possibly TRBD1 on 5 matching bases. The ends were cut back, 5 bases at V and 5 bases at J, with 12 bases in the middle. The CDR3 runs 13 residues. CDR1 and CDR2 from the germline V gene are MNHEY and SVGAGI. The CDR3 DNA reads TGTGCCAGCAGTCGGGGGGATTGGACTGAAGCTTTCTTT. Its protein is CASSRGDWTEAFF.

The chain combines TRBV5-1 with TRBJ2-6; D possibly corresponds to TRBD1 (6 bases). Germline V gives CDR1 SGHRS, CDR2 YFSETQ. Trimming pared 7 bases from V and 2 bases from J, leaving 16 bases between. The CDR3 runs 16 residues. In nucleotides, the CDR3 is TGCGCCAGCTCTGACAGCAGGGGTCCTGGGGCCAACGTCCTGACTTTC. Amino acid sequence: CASSDSRGPGANVLTF.

This clone has only one observation. J is TRBJ1-2 and V is TRBV14; TRBD1 is a possible D gene (5 bases). Germline CDR1 SGHDN, CDR2 FVKESK. CDR3 length: 15 amino acids. Trimming took 1 base from V and 0 from J, leaving 9 bases between them. CDR3 region: CASSQGRGSNYGYTF. The CDR3 bases are TGTGCCAGCAGCCAAGGTCGGGGGTCTAACTATGGCTACACCTTC.